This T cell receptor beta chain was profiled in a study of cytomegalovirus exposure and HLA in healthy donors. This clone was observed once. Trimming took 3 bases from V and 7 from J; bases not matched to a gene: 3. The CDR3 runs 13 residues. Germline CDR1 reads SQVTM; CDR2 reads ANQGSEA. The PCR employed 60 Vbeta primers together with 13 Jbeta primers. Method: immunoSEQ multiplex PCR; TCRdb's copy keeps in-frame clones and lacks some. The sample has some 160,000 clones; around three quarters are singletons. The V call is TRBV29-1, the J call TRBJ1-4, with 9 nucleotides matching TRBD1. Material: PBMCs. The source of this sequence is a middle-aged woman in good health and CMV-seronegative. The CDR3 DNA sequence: TGCAGCGTTGAGGGACAGGGTAGTGAAAAACTGTTTTTT. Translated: CSVEGQGSEKLFF. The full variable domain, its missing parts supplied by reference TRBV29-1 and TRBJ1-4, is SAVISQKPSRDICQRGTSLTIQCQVDSQVTMMFWYRQQPGQSLTLIATANQGSEATYESGFVIDKFPISRPNLTFSTLTVSNMSPEDSSIYLCSVEGQGSEKLFFGSGTQLSVL.